These 9 T cell receptor beta chains were sequenced from one sample in a study of HIV-infected patients and healthy controls. Whole blood was used without fractionation, so all unsorted peripheral T cells were included. About 480 ng RNA was reverse transcribed with alpha and beta constant-region primers. Each of the alpha and beta chains got its own library through chain-specific third strand synthesis with indices. Via MiXCR, TCRdb re-called the 5' RACE reads, giving one row per CDR3 protein. The table records 7,500 to 9,500 distinct CDR3 sequences, around 8.2% of them present only once. The sequencing used blood, collected before antiretroviral therapy. Source of these receptors: an adult with HIV infection. The donor label of this sample is uncertain.

This clonotype was seen ten or more times. V is TRBV11-2 and J is TRBJ2-7; 8 positions agree with TRBD1. This CDR3 is 15 amino acids long. Trimming at V came to 5 bases and at J to 0 bases, leaving 6 bases not matched to a gene. Germline-derived CDR1 and CDR2 are SGHAT and FQNNGV. Here the CDR3 reads CASSLGGQDSYEQYF. CDR3 in DNA: TGTGCCAGCAGCCTCGGGGGACAGGACTCCTACGAGCAGTACTTC.

Ten or more counts support this clonotype. V usage is TRBV20-1 and J usage is TRBJ2-1; 12 nucleotides match TRBD2. This CDR3 region has 17 residues. V shed 3 bases and J 7 bases; nucleotides not matched to a gene: 13. The V gene's germline CDR1 is DFQATT and CDR2 SNEGSKA (reference sequence). CDR3: CSASNGLGLAGNNEQFF. The CDR3 region has the DNA TGCAGTGCTAGTAACGGCCTTGGACTAGCGGGAAATAATGAGCAGTTCTTC.

There are many counts of this clonotype. CDR3 in DNA: TGCAGTGCTAGCGGGGGCTACCAAGAGACCCAGTACTTC. It encodes CSASGGYQETQYF. The J gene is TRBJ2-5, the V gene TRBV20-1, with D perhaps TRBD1 or TRBD2 (6 bases each). The germline V gene has CDR1 DFQATT and CDR2 SNEGSKA (reference sequence). This CDR3 is 13 amino acids long. Trimming shortened V by 3 bases and J by 0 bases, and 8 bases separated the two germline ends.

By share, this clonotype counts as medium-sized. The rearrangement joins TRBV13 to TRBJ2-7; TRBD2 might be the D (5 bases). The length of the CDR3 is 13 residues. V lost 4 bases, J lost 5 bases, and 12 bases lay in between. Germline CDR1 reads PRHDT; CDR2 reads FYEKMQ (reference sequence). CDR3 DNA: TGTGCCAGCAGCTCCCAGGACTTGAACGAGCAGTACTTC. It specifies CASSSQDLNEQYF.

This clonotype was seen repeatedly, ten times or more. The chain carries TRBV7-9 and TRBJ2-1; 16 nucleotides match TRBD2. The J segment lost 7 bases and the V segment lost 8 bases, leaving 11 bases of the junction unmatched. Germline-derived CDR1 and CDR2 are SEHNR and FQNEAQ (reference sequence). The CDR3 spans 17 residues. The CDR3: CASSSGLAGGPGNEQFF. The CDR3 DNA reads TGTGCCAGCTCCTCGGGACTAGCGGGGGGGCCAGGGAATGAGCAGTTCTTC.

This clonotype has a count of ten or more. The chain has TRBV5-6 and TRBJ2-1, with D unclear. The CDR3 length is 12 residues. With 4 bases removed from V and 8 bases from J, the gap between germline ends came to 10 bases. In germline, CDR1 is SGHDT, CDR2 YYEEEE. CDR3 nucleotides: TGTGCCAGCAGCATAGCATTCGATGAGCAGTTCTTC. Its protein is CASSIAFDEQFF.

This clonotype was counted at least ten times. This chain joins TRBV6-6 and TRBJ1-1, with a possible D match to TRBD1 (5 bases). V was clipped by 2 bases and J by 3 bases, with 10 bases between them. CDR3 size: 14 residues. The germline gives CDR1 MNHNY, CDR2 SVGAGI (reference sequence). The CDR3 DNA reads as TGTGCCAGCAGTTACGGGGGGATCTACACTGAAGCTTTCTTT. Its translation: CASSYGGIYTEAFF.

V usage is TRBV3-1 and J usage is TRBJ2-4, with unresolved D. This CDR3 has 16 residues. Germline V gene data show CDR1 as LGHDT and CDR2 as YNNKEL (reference sequence). V shed 1 base and J shed 0 bases, with 10 bases lying between them. The DNA of the CDR3 is TGTGCCAGCAGCCAAGCGTCGGGCCTAGCCAAAAACATTCAGTACTTC. This encodes CASSQASGLAKNIQYF.

This clonotype was observed at least ten times. This chain connects TRBV20-1 to TRBJ1-3, with D uncertain. This CDR3 region has 14 residues. Germline V lookup: CDR1 DFQATT, CDR2 SNEGSKA (reference sequence). V lost 3 bases to trimming and J lost 0 bases, with 9 bases between them. CDR3 region: CSASGPDSGNTIYF. The CDR3 nucleotides are TGCAGTGCTAGCGGGCCTGACTCTGGAAACACCATATATTTT.